The sequence of this T cell receptor beta chain was determined in a study of response to subunit inactivated influenza vaccine. TCRdb re-called the RT-PCR reads with MiXCR, one entry per CDR3 protein. The sample gives under 200,000 distinct CDR3 sequences, approximately 12% of which show up once; around 28% is in the top ten. The V gene lost 7 bases and the J gene lost 11 bases, with 11 bases spanning the gap. This CDR3 is 11 amino acids long. This sample was shared with a second study, whose subject was T cells expressing NK-cell markers. That paper states: With UMIs, 5'RACE template switching was used to make TCR beta cDNA. Obtained from sorted CD3+CD56+NKG2C+, CD3+CD56+NKG2C- and CD3+CD56-NKG2C+ T cells were the TCR beta repertoires. The authors sequenced eight donors, of whom seven were HCMV-seropositive and one was seronegative. As a fraction of CD8+ T cells, dominant NKG2C+ clonotypes reached roughly 1.0-7.5% in over 5 donors. Specificity for HCMV among expanded NKG2C+ T cell clones was not established.

The sample here was CD8+ T cells sorted from PBMCs, taken about 13 days after vaccination. The V call is TRBV12-3 or TRBV12-4, the J call TRBJ1-4; D ambiguous. The sequence was collected from a man aged 50 to 60 who received an inactivated influenza vaccine. CDR3 residues: CASTNGGKLFF. CDR3 sequence (DNA): TGTGCCAGCACCAATGGCGGGAAACTGTTTTTT.